What follows describes a single T cell receptor (beta chain). In this sample, this clonotype turned up a few times. Its antigen is still unknown. Base-call qualities are not available, and no considerably larger clone is one nucleotide away. The donors were under 40 Caucasian individuals from Russia, aged about 6 to 95 years, who were systemically healthy. Ten milliliters of peripheral blood were drawn from each donor into EDTA-treated Vacutainer tubes. Ficoll-Paque density-gradient centrifugation was used to isolate PBMCs, with at least 6 million per sample. Total RNA was extracted from PBMCs with Trizol reagent, with at least 5 micrograms obtained per sample. Naive CD45RAhigh/CD27high T cell percentages were measured by flow cytometry on a PBMC aliquot from every donor. The library was obtained by 5' RACE. The run used an Illumina HiSeq 2500. A second PCR of about 6 to 11 cycles was performed with a sample-barcoded 5' primer and a J-beta primer mix. A unique molecular identifier was introduced onto each TCR beta cDNA molecule by a template-switch 5' adaptor carrying 12 random nucleotides. Each sample yielded at least 3 million CDR3-containing paired-end reads. All of the RNA was converted into first-strand cDNA using the Mint cDNA synthesis kit, with a TRBC-specific oligonucleotide serving as the primer. Following uracil-DNA glycosylase treatment, a first 18-cycle PCR with universal primers M1SS and BC2_uni_R was performed on all cDNA. The study's processing was this. Each sample was normalized by randomly selecting 1 million high-quality reads, each carrying a distinct molecular identifier. Reads sharing molecular identifiers were discarded rather than binned into consensus sequences. CDR3 identification, clonotype clustering and error correction used MiTCR with a Q25 quality threshold and the strictest error-elimination algorithm. A nonparametric unseen species model with Euler transformation was used to estimate a lower bound on total TCR beta diversity. Using fastp at Q25 and MiXCR, TCRdb reprocessed the public reads and kept productive beta chains. CDR3 protein sequences are deduplicated, and each keeps its most common genes and DNA. The V and J calls here are based on TCRdb, not the publication. The sample table contains about 1,500,000 distinct CDR3 sequences; only one count was recorded for roughly 27% of them. The ten largest clones take up 6.5% to 8.5% of the sample.

This entry belongs to a study of blood T cells in healthy people across ages (dated by TCRdb to the mid-2010s). Study-wide context: In model experiments, template switching captured about one uniquely barcoded TCR beta cDNA molecule for every two T cells. Age-related changes in TCR beta repertoire diversity were measured in the study by deep sequencing normalized with unique cDNA molecular identifiers. The donors were divided into four age groups: young (average roughly 17 years), middle-aged (about 39), aged (around 67) and long-lived (more than 75). Donors of different ages were randomly distributed across sequencing lanes to avoid experimental bias. Two additional independent replicas of 1 million unique cDNA reads from the same blood draw were analyzed for two donors (one aged 18 to 30 and one aged 80 or older).

The research as a whole found: Estimates of total diversity based on one million sequenced T cells were considered lower bounds and underestimates. Since profiling was done on bulk unsorted PBMCs, naive and antigen-experienced compartments could not be conclusively compared. Compared with the aged group, the long-lived group had more naive CD4+ T cells, fewer expanded clones and increased TCR diversity, a pattern suggesting age selection. As age increased, observed TCR beta diversity per million T cells dropped in a roughly linear way, and a significant reduction was already evident by age about 40. There was a strong correlation between observed TCR beta diversity and the percentage of naive T cells measured by flow cytometry. Donor CMV infection status was unknown, potentially confounding age-related changes in expanded clonotypes.

Here V drops 4 bases and J drops 10 bases, and the junction holds 14 bases not matched to any gene. Taken from cysteine to phenylalanine, the CDR3 has 17 residues. The entry retains the CDR3 DNA only, 51 bases that are in frame from base 1. Material for sequencing was blood. The receptor comes from a woman aged 25-40 years in good health. The chain uses TRBV12-3 or TRBV12-4 and TRBJ2-7; 15 bases in the junction line up with TRBD2. The bases are TGTGCCAGCAGTTCCCTCCTCGGGACTAGCGGGGGGAAGGCCCAGTACTTC. This gives the protein CASSSLLGTSGGKAQYF.